This T cell receptor beta chain stems from a study of neurological immune-mediated disorders. TCRdb independently ran MiXCR on the 5' RACE reads; one entry per CDR3 protein. Here the sample spans roughly 62,000 distinct CDR3 sequences, approximately 10% being singletons. This clonotype has ten or more counts. The CDR3 contains 14 residues. V was trimmed by 3 bases and J by 7 bases, leaving 15 bases between them. The rearrangement uses TRBV12-3 or TRBV12-4 and TRBJ2-5; possibly TRBD1 for D (6 bases). This TCR was sampled from a man in his 60s in good health. The sequenced material came from PBMCs. CDR3 sequence: CASSFGQSRGTQYF. For the CDR3, the DNA is TGTGCCAGCAGTTTCGGGCAGTCCAGGGGGACCCAGTACTTC.